These T cell receptor beta chains were read from a single sample in a study of cytomegalovirus exposure and HLA in healthy donors. Only in-frame clones appear in the TCRdb table, and some are missing; sequencing was by immunoSEQ multiplex PCR. The sample holds around 140,000 clones, about 81% seen once. Input material: PBMCs. The receptor source for this set is a woman aged 45-65 years in good health and CMV-seropositive. CDR3s include the opening cysteine and the closing phenylalanine or tryptophan.

v_call,j_call,cdr3_aa
TRBV4-2,TRBJ2-3,CASSQTGDDTDTQYF
TRBV10-2,TRBJ2-7,CASSGSLGSEQYF
TRBV27,TRBJ1-6,CASSLYPIPRGNSPLHF
TRBV5-1,TRBJ2-1,CASSPAGLVYNEQFF
TRBV18,TRBJ1-2,CASSPGPGDYGYTF
TRBV20-1,TRBJ2-3,CSAPGTDTQYF
TRBV5-1,TRBJ1-2,CASSLAFAEGGYTF
TRBV7-3,TRBJ2-2,CASSLLAGGSAGELFF
TRBV4-1,TRBJ2-1,CASSLPGGNEQFF
TRBV7-3,TRBJ1-3,CASSLARGAGDTIYF
TRBV9,TRBJ2-1,CASSVSPQGAYNEQFF
TRBV29-1,TRBJ1-2,CSVEDWGPTQANYGYTF
TRBV6-5,TRBJ2-4,CASSYGTGGLGNIQYF
TRBV19,TRBJ1-3,CASSIYGNTIYF
TRBV2,TRBJ2-1,CASKGDNYNEQFF
TRBV9,TRBJ2-7,CASSFSDRGGEQYF
TRBV19,TRBJ1-2,CASWDRGSYGYTF
TRBV5-1,TRBJ1-2,CASTLESGQGIGYTF
TRBV28,TRBJ2-7,CASSLSILEQYF
TRBV7-9,TRBJ1-4,CASSLVSGTTNEKLFF
TRBV30,TRBJ2-7,CAGKKTGAYEQYF
TRBV4-3,TRBJ1-6,CASSPPRDSDNSPLHF
TRBV4-3,TRBJ2-5,CASSQDSRQETQYF
TRBV5-4,TRBJ1-2,CASSNAGTANYGYTF
TRBV10-3,TRBJ2-1,CATKGGGSSYNEQFF
TRBV19,TRBJ1-5,CASMPRTGPNQPQHF
TRBV5-1,TRBJ1-2,CASRSGGTNYGYTF
TRBV2,TRBJ1-1,CASIPTDRGGTEAFF
TRBV5-1,NA,CASSLVGQGAGSYEQYF
TRBV28,TRBJ1-2,CASSSYRVPLILQIF
TRBV5-4,TRBJ2-4,CASSLVSGGAAKNIQYF
TRBV5-1,TRBJ2-2,CASSSGGVTGELFF
TRBV5-4,TRBJ1-1,CASGGQGEAEAFF
TRBV7-9,TRBJ2-2,CASSLYTGELFF
TRBV18,TRBJ2-1,CASSPTLAGGNNEQFF
TRBV30,TRBJ1-5,CAWDRVGQPQHF
TRBV5-1,TRBJ1-1,CASSWDRDTEAFF
TRBV5-1,TRBJ2-3,CASSGRLGLAETADTQYF
TRBV6-5,TRBJ1-2,CASSYFSGDSGYTF
TRBV27,TRBJ1-6,CASSFAGYNSPLHF
TRBV2,TRBJ2-7,CASNRGAYEQYF
TRBV5-4,TRBJ1-1,CASSLAGQGIEAFF
TRBV12-2,TRBJ1-4,CASRFRTGDCTNEKLFF
TRBV5-1,TRBJ2-2,CASSQRLAENTGELFF